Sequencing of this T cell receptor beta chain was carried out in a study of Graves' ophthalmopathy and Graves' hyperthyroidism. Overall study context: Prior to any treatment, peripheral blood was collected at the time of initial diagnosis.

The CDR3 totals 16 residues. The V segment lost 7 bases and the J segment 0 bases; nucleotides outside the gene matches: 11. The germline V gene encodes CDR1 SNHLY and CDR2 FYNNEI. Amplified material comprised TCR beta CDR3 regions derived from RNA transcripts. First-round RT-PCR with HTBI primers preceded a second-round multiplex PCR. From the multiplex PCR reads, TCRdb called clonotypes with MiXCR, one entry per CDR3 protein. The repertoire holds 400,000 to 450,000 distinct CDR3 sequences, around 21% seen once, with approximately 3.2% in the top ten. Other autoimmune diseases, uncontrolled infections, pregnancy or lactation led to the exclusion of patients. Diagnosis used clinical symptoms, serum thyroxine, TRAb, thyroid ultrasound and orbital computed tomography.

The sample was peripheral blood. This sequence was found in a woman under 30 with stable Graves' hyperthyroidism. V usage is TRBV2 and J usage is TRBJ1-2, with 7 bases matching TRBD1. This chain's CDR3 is CASKTGTVYTNYGYTF. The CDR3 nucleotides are TGTGCCAGCAAAACCGGGACAGTTTATACTAACTATGGCTACACCTTC.